This T cell receptor beta chain was sequenced during a study of T cell changes during pregnancy in multiple sclerosis. The protocol was immunoSEQ multiplex PCR, while the TCRdb copy is restricted to in-frame clones and leaves out a portion. Of some 61,000 clones listed, about 89% are singletons. The CDR3 loop spans 14 amino acids. V was clipped by 4 bases and J by 4 bases; unmatched bases: 5. Germline V gene sequence: CDR1 SQVTM, CDR2 ANQGSEA. Sequenced material: peripheral blood, taken in the second trimester of pregnancy. The source of this sequence is a female donor with multiple sclerosis, enrolled in a pregnancy study. The chain uses TRBV29-1 and TRBJ2-1; TRBD2 aligns across 9 bases. CDR3 coding DNA: TGCAGCGTTGGTAGCGGGGGCGCATACAATGAGCAGTTCTTC. Its translation: CSVGSGGAYNEQFF.